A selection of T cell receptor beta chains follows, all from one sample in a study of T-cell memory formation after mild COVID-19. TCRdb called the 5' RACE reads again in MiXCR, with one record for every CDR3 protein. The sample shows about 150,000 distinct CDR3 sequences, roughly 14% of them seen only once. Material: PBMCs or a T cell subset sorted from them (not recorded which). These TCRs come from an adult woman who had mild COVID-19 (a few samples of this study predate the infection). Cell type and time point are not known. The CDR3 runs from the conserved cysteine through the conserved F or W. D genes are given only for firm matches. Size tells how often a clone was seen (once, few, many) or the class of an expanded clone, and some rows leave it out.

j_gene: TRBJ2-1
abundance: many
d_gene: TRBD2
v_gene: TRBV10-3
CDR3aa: CAIRASGATYNEQFF
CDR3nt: TGTGCCATCAGGGCTAGCGGGGCGACCTACAATGAGCAGTTCTTC

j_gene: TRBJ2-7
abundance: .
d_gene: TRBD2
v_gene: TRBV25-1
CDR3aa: CASSEGRASGRLDF
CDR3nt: TGTGCCAGCAGTGAGGGGAGGGCTAGCGGGAGATTGGACTTC

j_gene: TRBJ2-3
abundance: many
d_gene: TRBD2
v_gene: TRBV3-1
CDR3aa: CASSLRGSSTDTQYF
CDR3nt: TGTGCCAGCAGCCTCCGCGGGAGCAGCACAGATACGCAGTATTTT

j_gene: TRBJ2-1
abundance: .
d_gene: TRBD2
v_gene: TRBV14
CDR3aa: CASSPGLAGPYNEQFF
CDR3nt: TGTGCCAGCAGTCCGGGACTAGCGGGGCCTTACAATGAGCAGTTCTTC

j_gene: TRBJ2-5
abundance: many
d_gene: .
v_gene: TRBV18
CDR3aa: CASSAFMGETQYF
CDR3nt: TGTGCCAGCTCAGCCTTTATGGGAGAGACCCAGTACTTC

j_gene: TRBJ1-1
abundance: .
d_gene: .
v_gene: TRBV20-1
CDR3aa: CSAKLQTEAFF
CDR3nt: TGCAGTGCAAAACTACAGACTGAAGCTTTCTTT

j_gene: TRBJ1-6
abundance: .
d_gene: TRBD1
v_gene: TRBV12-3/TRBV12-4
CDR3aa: CASSRDRASSYNSPLHF
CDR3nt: TGTGCCAGCAGCCGGGACAGGGCAAGCTCCTATAATTCACCCCTCCACTTT

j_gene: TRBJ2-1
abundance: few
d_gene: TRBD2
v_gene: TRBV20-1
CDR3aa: CSATRTSGMDEQFF
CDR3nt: TGCAGTGCTACCCGGACTAGCGGGATGGATGAGCAGTTCTTC

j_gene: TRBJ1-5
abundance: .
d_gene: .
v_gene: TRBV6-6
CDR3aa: CASSYAGGNQPQHF
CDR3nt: TGTGCCAGCAGTTACGCCGGGGGTAATCAGCCCCAGCATTTT

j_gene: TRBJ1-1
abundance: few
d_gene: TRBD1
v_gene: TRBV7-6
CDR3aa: CASSRGQGTEAFF
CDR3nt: TGTGCCAGCAGCAGAGGACAGGGGACTGAAGCTTTCTTT

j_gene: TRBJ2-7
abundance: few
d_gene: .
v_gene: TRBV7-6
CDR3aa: CASSHLWVKAGYPNEQYF
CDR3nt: TGTGCCAGCAGCCACCTATGGGTAAAGGCGGGATACCCCAACGAGCAGTACTTC

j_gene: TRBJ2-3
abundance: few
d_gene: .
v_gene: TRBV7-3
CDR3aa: CASSLGASLDTDTQYF
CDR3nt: TGTGCCAGCAGCTTAGGGGCTAGTTTGGATACAGATACGCAGTATTTT

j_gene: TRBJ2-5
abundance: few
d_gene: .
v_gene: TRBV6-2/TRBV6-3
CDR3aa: CASSYILGAGAQETQYF
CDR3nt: TGTGCCAGCAGCTATATCCTGGGAGCAGGTGCCCAAGAGACCCAGTACTTC

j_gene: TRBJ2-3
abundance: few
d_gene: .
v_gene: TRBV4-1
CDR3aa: CASSQEGQEYQADTQYF
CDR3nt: TGCGCCAGCAGCCAAGAGGGGCAGGAATATCAGGCAGATACGCAGTATTTT

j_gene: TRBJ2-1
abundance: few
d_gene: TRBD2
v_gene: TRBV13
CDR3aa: CASSILAGLSNEQFF
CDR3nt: TGTGCCAGCAGCATACTAGCGGGGCTTTCCAATGAGCAGTTCTTC

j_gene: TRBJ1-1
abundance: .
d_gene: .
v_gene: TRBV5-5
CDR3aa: CASSLEGSVTEALF
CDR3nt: TGTGCCAGCAGCTTGGAAGGGTCGGTCACTGAAGCTTTATTT

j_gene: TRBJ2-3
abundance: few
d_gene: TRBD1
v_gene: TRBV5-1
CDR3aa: CASSPGQEGTDTQYF
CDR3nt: TGCGCCAGCAGCCCCGGACAGGAAGGCACAGATACGCAGTATTTT

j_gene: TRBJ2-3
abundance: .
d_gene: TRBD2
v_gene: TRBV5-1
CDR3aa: CASSLFASGGDTSTDTQYF
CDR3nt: TGCGCCAGCAGCTTGTTTGCTAGCGGGGGAGATACTAGCACAGATACGCAGTATTTT

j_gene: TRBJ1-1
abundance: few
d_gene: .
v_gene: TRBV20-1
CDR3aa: CSAYDTEAFF
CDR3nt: TGCAGTGCCTACGACACTGAAGCTTTCTTT

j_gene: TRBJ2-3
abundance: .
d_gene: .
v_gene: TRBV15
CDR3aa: CATSREVGGADTQYF
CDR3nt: TGTGCCACCAGCAGAGAGGTGGGGGGTGCAGATACGCAGTATTTT